Shown below are 8 T cell receptor beta chains from a single sample sequenced in a study of shared clonotypes between healthy human individuals. The naive CD8 fraction comprised CD45RO-negative cells positively selected for CCR7 and excluded terminally differentiated effector memory CD45RA+ cells. Assay: immunoSEQ multiplex PCR; the TCRdb copy retains only in-frame clones and omits some. The sample holds about 2 million clones; about 95% are singletons and the top ten take approximately 1%. The material sequenced was naive CD8+ T cells sorted from blood. The origin of the receptors is a man aged 18 to 29 in good health.

CDR3 sequence: CASSLGDHGEQYF. The CDR3 coding sequence is TGTGCCAGCAGCTTAGGGGACCACGGCGAGCAGTACTTC. V gene TRBV7-2 combines with J gene TRBJ2-7; D is tentatively TRBD1 or TRBD2 (5 bases each). Germline V lookup: CDR1 SGHTA, CDR2 FQGNSA. V gave up 1 base and J gave up 6 bases, with 10 bases separating them. CDR3 length: 13 residues.

The rearrangement joins TRBV28 to TRBJ2-7, with D perhaps TRBD2 (6 bases). V lost 3 bases and J 0 bases, leaving 12 bases between the germline ends. The CDR3 is 15 amino acids. Germline V CDR1 and CDR2: MDHEN, SYDVKM. This chain's CDR3 is CASSFGRGPSYEQYF. CDR3 in DNA: TGTGCCAGCAGTTTCGGGCGGGGACCCTCCTACGAGCAGTACTTC.

The rearrangement uses TRBV6-5 and TRBJ1-2; tentatively, D is TRBD1 (5 bases). The V end lost 0 bases, the J end lost 4 bases, and 15 bases lay between the germline ends. This CDR3 has 16 residues. Per germline, CDR1 MNHEY and CDR2 SVGAGI. Here the CDR3 DNA reads TGTGCCAGCAGTTACTCGTCGCGGGGGGATAGCTATGGCTACACCTTC. Its translation is CASSYSSRGDSYGYTF.

CDR3 nucleotide sequence: TGTGCCAGCAGCCGGGTGGAAAGCCCCGGGGAGCTGTTTTTT. Its translation: CASSRVESPGELFF. The chain recombines TRBV6-5 with TRBJ2-2; D gene uncertain. The CDR3 contains 14 residues. In germline, CDR1 is MNHEY, CDR2 SVGAGI. Trimming pared 6 bases from V and 6 bases from J, leaving 14 bases between.

The rearrangement joins TRBV5-5 to TRBJ2-1; TRBD2 is a possible D gene (5 bases). Trimming left V 4 bases short and J 9 bases short, with 14 bases between. Germline lookup yields CDR1 SGHKS and CDR2 YYEKEE (reference sequence). The CDR3 extends over 13 amino acids. CDR3: CASSLLSGAEQFF. The CDR3 DNA sequence: TGTGCCAGCAGCCTACTGAGCGGAGCTGAGCAGTTCTTC. Supplemented by reference TRBV5-5 and TRBJ2-1, the full variable domain reads DAGVTQSPTHLIKTRGQQVTLRCSPISGHKSVSWYQQVLGQGPQFIFQYYEKEERGRGNFPDRFSARQFPNYSSELNVNALLLGDSALYLCASSLLSGAEQFFGPGTRLTVL.

This chain joins TRBV7-9 and TRBJ1-3; D perhaps matches TRBD1 (5 bases). The CDR3 totals 16 residues. The germline V gene encodes CDR1 SEHNR and CDR2 FQNEAQ (reference sequence). The V end was cut by 2 bases, the J end by 2 bases, with 13 bases between. As DNA, the CDR3 is TGTGCCAGCAGCTTACGTCTGGGGGAGCCTGGAAACACCATATATTTT. Translated: CASSLRLGEPGNTIYF.

This chain joins TRBV28 and TRBJ2-7, with D tentatively TRBD1 (6 bases). V was clipped by 6 bases and J by 2 bases, with 11 bases between them. This CDR3 has 13 amino acids. Germline V gene sequence: CDR1 MDHEN, CDR2 SYDVKM. CDR3 residues: CASSRDTAYEQYF. In DNA form, the CDR3 reads TGTGCCAGCAGCCGGGACACGGCCTACGAGCAGTACTTC.

The chain employs TRBV4-1 and TRBJ1-4; tentatively, D is TRBD1 (5 bases). CDR3 length: 14 amino acids. With 4 bases removed from V and 6 bases from J, the gap between germline ends came to 12 bases. Germline CDR1 is MGHRA and CDR2 is YSYEKL. CDR3 protein: CASSLRGGDEKLFF. The CDR3 DNA reads as TGCGCCAGCAGCCTTCGGGGGGGAGATGAAAAACTGTTTTTT.